Below, 7 T cell receptor beta chains from the same sample are listed, as sequenced in a study of blood T cell repertoires in COVID-19. The protocol was immunoSEQ multiplex PCR, while the TCRdb copy is restricted to in-frame clones and leaves out a portion. Of approximately 300,000 clones in the sample, roughly nine tenths were seen once. Material: PBMCs or T cells enriched from blood (not recorded which). The origin of the receptors is a woman under 40 who had been exposed to COVID-19.

J is TRBJ1-1 and V is TRBV3-1 (or the pseudogene TRBV3-2); D is perhaps TRBD1 (5 bases). Germline-derived CDR1 and CDR2 are LGHDT and YNNKEL (reference sequence). Trimming removed 2 bases at V and 0 bases at J, with 7 bases between. The CDR3 length is 14 residues. This chain's CDR3 is CASSQNRLNTEAFF. The CDR3 region has the DNA TGTGCCAGCAGCCAAAACAGGCTGAACACTGAAGCTTTCTTT.

The chain carries TRBV4-2 and TRBJ1-2, with D unresolved. Between the trimmed V and J ends, which lost 4 bases and 2 bases, there was a span of 11 bases. CDR3 length: 14 amino acids. Germline CDR1 and CDR2: LGHNA and YNFKEQ. The CDR3 here is CASSPALENYGYTF. In DNA, the CDR3 is TGTGCCAGCAGCCCAGCCCTAGAGAACTATGGCTACACCTTC.

CDR3 in amino acids: CASSAAGTRAGGTEAFF. DNA for the CDR3: TGTGCCAGCAGCGCCGCAGGGACACGGGCCGGTGGCACTGAAGCTTTCTTT. This rearrangement joins TRBV7-9 to TRBJ1-1; a weak D match, TRBD1 (6 bases). From germline, CDR1 is SEHNR and CDR2 FQNEAQ (reference sequence). The length of the CDR3 is 17 residues. Trimming took off 5 bases at V and 4 bases at J, with 23 bases between the two ends.

This clone was found once. The chain employs TRBV6-5 and TRBJ1-6; 7 bases match TRBD1. The trim removed 5 bases at V and 7 bases at J, leaving 2 bases unmatched. Germline lookup yields CDR1 MNHEY and CDR2 SVGAGI. CDR3 size: 13 residues. CDR3 sequence (DNA): TGTGCCAGCAGTCTGGACAGGAATTCACCCCTCCACTTT. This sequence encodes CASSLDRNSPLHF.

The chain carries TRBV18 and TRBJ1-5; the D gene is possibly TRBD1 (5 bases). The CDR3 covers 15 residues. Looked up from germline, CDR1 is KGHSH and CDR2 is LQKENI. V was pared by 1 base and J by 4 bases, with 11 bases between. CDR3 bases: TGTGCCAGCTCACCACAGCAGGGTGGGAATCAGCCCCAGCATTTT. Translation gives CASSPQQGGNQPQHF.

This clone was counted once. The chain couples TRBV24-1 to TRBJ2-3; TRBD2 matches 8 bases. Trimming removed 4 bases from V and 1 base from J; junction bases left unmatched: 6. This CDR3 comprises 16 residues. The germline V gene encodes CDR1 KGHDR and CDR2 SFDVKD. The CDR3 protein is CATSDPNSGGTDTQYF. CDR3 sequence (DNA): TGTGCCACCAGTGACCCTAATAGCGGGGGCACAGATACGCAGTATTTT.

J is TRBJ2-7 and V is TRBV5-6, with 8 bases fitting TRBD1. Germline values: CDR1 SGHDT, CDR2 YYEEEE. The V and J ends lost 6 bases and 1 base, in that order; junction bases with no gene match: 9. This CDR3 has 15 residues. CDR3 protein: CASTGFGTGSYEQYF. The CDR3 bases are TGTGCCAGCACGGGTTTTGGGACAGGTTCCTACGAGCAGTACTTC.